The T cell receptor beta chain described here comes from a study of shared clonotypes between healthy human individuals (dated by TCRdb to between 2020 and 2021). Notes on the research overall: The cohort comprised a couple of women and a few men aged 18 to 49 years. Per donor, three plates each were used for CD4 naive and CD4 memory, two for CD8 naive, and one for CD8 memory. Blood TCR repertoires of a handful of healthy adults were deeply sequenced to estimate repertoire size and the extent of clonotype sharing between individuals. To increase sequencing depth and limit assay-specific biases, TCR repertoire library preparation and sequencing were carried out by different laboratories using diverse techniques. Leukapheresis yielded between about 0.94 and 9.5 billion PBMCs per donor. Results the study describes overall, beyond this receptor: Clonotypes shared by all four sorted-subset donors showed higher generation probabilities than non-shared clonotypes. Pairwise subsampling led to the expectation that sequencing depth would affect the degree of clonotype sharing among donors. Sampling was restricted to blood, and TCR repertoires in tissues likely differ from the TCR repertoires found in blood. Larger estimated clonotype richness was generally found for naive subsets than for memory subsets. When several donors were compared, the shared fraction of clonotypes was 5% to 6.5% for naive CD4, around 3.5% for naive CD8, 2% to 2.5% for memory CD4, and 0.4% for memory CD8. Rarefaction of sorted-subset datasets indicated incomplete sequencing despite the large sequencing depth. The small number of donors limited the genetic and exposure-history diversity represented.

A remark on this clone: Its antigen is unknown. Per-nucleotide qualities are absent, and no much larger clonotype sits a single base away.

Donors were healthy HIV-negative adults with no recently reported acute infections or vaccinations. All donors were Caucasian adults living in Nashville, Tennessee, USA. CD4+ T cells were enriched through magnetic negative selection, after which naive cells were positively selected on CD45RA and the remaining negative fraction served as the memory subset. Blood was obtained by leukapheresis, after which PBMCs were separated by Ficoll-Histopaque density gradient centrifugation and cryopreserved in liquid nitrogen vapor phase. Analytical flow cytometry was used to check the purity and quantity of each magnetically sorted T cell population. Each sorted fraction had its genomic DNA isolated and then quantified by UV absorbance on a Nanodrop 2000c. TCR CDR3 regions were amplified from genomic DNA by multiplex PCR using the deep immunoSEQ assay. Extracted genomic DNA from each cell subset was spread evenly across all wells of several immunoSEQ 96-well plates, with each plate serving as a replicate. For sorted subsets, about 200 ng genomic DNA, equal to some 30,000 T cell genomes, was loaded into each replicate PCR. Purified libraries were quantified with a Qubit 3.0 fluorometer, sized on a Bioanalyzer 2100, and re-quantified with the KAPA Library Quantification kit. Every immunoSEQ 96-well plate was sequenced on a separate single-read 150-cycle Illumina NextSeq 550 flow cell. The authors processed their data as follows. Because the immunoSEQ output held only junctional sequences and lacked quality scores, the filtering could not match the filtering applied to full-length reads. To assign V/J genes and CDR3, sequences were annotated against IMGT germline references using PyIR, a Python wrapper for IgBLAST v1.9. Any read was removed if the V/J assignment was weak (E-value above 1e-6), the CDR3 was missing, or the read contained stop codons, out-of-frame junctions, or ambiguous translated residues. V3J clonotypes were defined as sequences sharing the same inferred V gene, J gene, and CDR3 amino acid sequence. Percentage overlap between repertoires was calculated by dividing the number of shared unique clonotypes by the size of the smaller repertoire. Three approaches were used to assess repertoire richness: RTK rarefaction, the Chao1 estimator, and Recon v2.1 estimates of unobserved clonotypes. For all TCRbeta clonotypes obtained by the gDNA method from a few donors, generation probabilities were computed with OLGA. TCRdb mirrors the immuneACCESS table, restricted to in-frame sequences. Some clones are absent from its copies; in checked studies, under half trace to an unresolved V gene, and the reason for the others is unknown. V and J calls and clone size are as listed in that table; D and trimming were resolved from the DNA. The sample table shows approximately 2.4 million clones, and approximately 96% are seen once. The ten largest make up roughly 0.13% of the sample.

From a lookup of the germline V gene, CDR1 and CDR2 are SGHVS and FQNEAQ. The CDR3 sequence holds 16 residues, the cysteine and phenylalanine included. Only CDR3 DNA is held: 48 bases, read in frame from base 1. The junction carries 14 bases between V and J, which are trimmed by 2 bases and 0 bases respectively. The sequence was collected from a man between 18 and 29 years old in good health. Sequencing was performed on naive CD4+ T cells sorted from blood. The sample's cell subset or site label, decoded: CD45RA+ positively selected. The rearrangement joined TRBV7-8 to TRBJ2-7; the best D guess is TRBD2, with 7 bases matching. For the CDR3, the sequence is CASSLRRGGPSYEQYF. The nucleotides read TGTGCCAGCAGCTTAAGGAGGGGGGGCCCCTCCTACGAGCAGTACTTC. When the CDR3 is completed using the reference TRBV7-8 and TRBJ2-7 genes on either side, the full variable domain is GAGVSQSPRYKVAKRGQDVALRCDPISGHVSLFWYQQALGQGPEFLTYFQNEAQLDKSGLPSDRFFAERPEGSVSTLKIQRTQQEDSAVYLCASSLRRGGPSYEQYFGPGTRLTVT.